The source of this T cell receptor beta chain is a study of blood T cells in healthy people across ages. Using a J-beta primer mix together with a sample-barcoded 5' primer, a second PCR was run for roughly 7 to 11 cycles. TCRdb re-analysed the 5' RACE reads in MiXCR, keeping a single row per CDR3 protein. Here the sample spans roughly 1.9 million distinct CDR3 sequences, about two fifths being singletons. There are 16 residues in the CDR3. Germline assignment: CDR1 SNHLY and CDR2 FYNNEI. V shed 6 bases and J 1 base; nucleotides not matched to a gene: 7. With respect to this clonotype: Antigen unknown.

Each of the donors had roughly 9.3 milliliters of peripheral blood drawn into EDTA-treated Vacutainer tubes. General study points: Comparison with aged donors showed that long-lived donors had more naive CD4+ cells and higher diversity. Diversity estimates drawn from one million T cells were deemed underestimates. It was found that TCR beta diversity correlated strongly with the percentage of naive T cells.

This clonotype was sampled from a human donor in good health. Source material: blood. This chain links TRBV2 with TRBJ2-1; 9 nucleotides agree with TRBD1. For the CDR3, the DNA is TGTGCCAGCAGAGGCACCGGGACAGGGTCCTACAATGAGCAGTTCTTC. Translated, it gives CASRGTGTGSYNEQFF.